What follows are 32 T cell receptor beta chains derived from one specimen sequenced in a study of shared T cell receptors in the human thymus. TCRdb's copy holds only in-frame clones and misses some; the assay was immunoSEQ multiplex PCR. Among approximately 400,000 clones listed, 95% were seen once. The sample consisted of thymocytes. These receptors were collected from a human donor.

J is TRBJ1-5 and V is TRBV27; the match to TRBD1 covers 7 bases. This CDR3 contains 12 residues. Germline V gene lookup returns CDR1 MNHEY and CDR2 SMNVEV (reference sequence). With V trimmed by 6 bases and J by 6 bases, 2 bases remained unmatched. The CDR3, as DNA: TGTGCCAGCAGCGAGGGGGCTCAGCCCCAGCATTTT. Its translation is CASSEGAQPQHF.

This rearrangement joins TRBV18 to TRBJ2-2, with D uncertain. V gave up 6 bases and J gave up 3 bases, with 11 bases separating them. Germline CDR1 is KGHSH and CDR2 is LQKENI. This CDR3 has 14 residues. The CDR3 loop reads CASSLSSHTGELFF. The DNA of the CDR3 is TGTGCCAGCTCCCTCAGTTCACACACCGGGGAGCTGTTTTTT.

The chain carries TRBV12-5 and TRBJ1-1, with 8 nucleotides matching TRBD1. This CDR3 contains 14 residues. V was clipped by 4 bases and J by 4 bases; unmatched bases: 5. Per the germline V gene, CDR1 is LGHNT and CDR2 is FRNRAP. DNA for the CDR3: TGTGCTAGTGGTTCACCGGACAGGGCCACTGAAGCTTTCTTT. Translating gives CASGSPDRATEAFF.

This clone was seen just once. The chain is built from TRBV7-2 and TRBJ2-7; 9 bases map to TRBD1. Trimming took 4 bases from V and 3 from J; bases not matched to a gene: 13. The CDR3 is made up of 17 amino acids. Germline V gene sequence: CDR1 SGHTA, CDR2 FQGNSA. In DNA form, the CDR3 reads TGTGCCAGCAGCTCCGGGACAGGGTATTTCCGTGACTACGAGCAGTACTTC. Encoded protein: CASSSGTGYFRDYEQYF.

The chain joins TRBV19 to TRBJ2-3, with D perhaps TRBD2 (6 bases). The V and J ends lost 5 bases and 8 bases respectively, with 14 bases between them. In germline, CDR1 is LNHDA, CDR2 SQIVND (reference sequence). CDR3 length: 13 amino acids. CDR3 residues: CASSSRTSSTQYF. DNA of the CDR3: TGTGCCAGTAGTTCCCGCACTAGCAGTACGCAGTATTTT.

V and J are TRBV6-5 and TRBJ2-1, with TRBD1 matching 9 bases. The CDR3 is 15 residues long. The ends lost 2 bases at V and 2 bases at J; junction bases unmatched: 1. Germline CDR1 MNHEY, CDR2 SVGAGI. The CDR3 DNA follows: TGTGCCAGCAGTTACGGGACAGGGACCTACAATGAGCAGTTCTTC. This encodes CASSYGTGTYNEQFF.

Only one count was recorded for this clone. The chain is built from TRBV7-2 and TRBJ2-5; TRBD2 is a possible D gene (6 bases). Trimming removed 2 bases at V and 5 bases at J, with 12 bases between. This CDR3 contains 14 residues. Germline lookup yields CDR1 SGHTA and CDR2 FQGNSA. CDR3 nucleotides: TGTGCCAGCAGCTTACTCACGACTAGTGAGACCCAGTACTTC. It codes for CASSLLTTSETQYF.

The chain has TRBV10-3 and TRBJ2-7, with a weak D call TRBD1 (6 bases). Germline V gene data show CDR1 as ENHRY and CDR2 as SYGVKD. The CDR3 is 14 amino acids. V gave up 7 bases and J gave up 2 bases, with 15 bases separating them. The CDR3 region is CAITMTGPPYEQYF. CDR3 coding DNA: TGTGCCATCACTATGACAGGACCCCCCTACGAGCAGTACTTC.

The rearrangement joins TRBV5-5 to TRBJ2-7; TRBD2 agrees at 8 bases. This CDR3 contains 15 residues. Germline V gives CDR1 SGHKS, CDR2 YYEKEE (reference sequence). J gave up 2 bases and V 0 bases, and 4 bases lay outside the gene matches. The CDR3, as DNA: TGTGCCAGCAGCTTGGTGCAGCGGGGGACCTACGAGCAGTACTTC. This gives the protein CASSLVQRGTYEQYF.

The chain is built from TRBV19 and TRBJ2-1, with D perhaps TRBD1 (6 bases). Germline values: CDR1 LNHDA, CDR2 SQIVND (reference sequence). The germline V and J ends were trimmed by 6 bases and 0 bases, with 12 bases remaining between them. The CDR3 totals 15 residues. CDR3 in amino acids: CASRPTGSSYNEQFF. The DNA for the CDR3 is TGTGCCAGTAGACCAACAGGGAGCTCCTACAATGAGCAGTTCTTC. Drawing the rest from reference TRBV19 and TRBJ2-1, the complete variable domain is DGGITQSPKYLFRKEGQNVTLSCEQNLNHDAMYWYRQDPGQGLRLIYYSQIVNDFQKGDIAEGYSVSREKKESFPLTVTSAQKNPTAFYLCASRPTGSSYNEQFFGPGTRLTVL.

The rearrangement joins TRBV28 to TRBJ1-2, with D uncertain. The CDR3 length is 15 residues. V lost 8 bases and J 8 bases, leaving 24 bases between the germline ends. CDR1 is MDHEN, CDR2 SYDVKM, per germline. Written as DNA, the CDR3 is TGTGCCAGCTCCGGCCGGGTACGGTGGGAAAGGGGCTACACCTTC. Translation: CASSGRVRWERGYTF.

The chain has TRBV11-3 and TRBJ2-1; 7 bases align to TRBD1. This CDR3 spans 15 amino acids. Germline CDR1 is SGHNT and CDR2 is YENEEA. Unmatched junction bases numbered 9, after V lost 5 bases and J lost 5 bases. CDR3 nucleotides: TGTGCCAGCAGCCCCGAGGGGGCAGGGCACAATGAGCAGTTCTTC. Translation gives CASSPEGAGHNEQFF.

The chain has TRBV6-5 and TRBJ2-6; 9 bases match TRBD1. The CDR3 has 15 amino acids. The germline V gene encodes CDR1 MNHEY and CDR2 SVGAGI. V gave up 4 bases and J gave up 3 bases; unmatched junction bases: 1. DNA for the CDR3: TGTGCCAGCAGTTGGGACAGGGTTGGGGCCAACGTCCTGACTTTC. It yields the protein CASSWDRVGANVLTF.

The chain is built from TRBV28 and TRBJ2-3; unclear D gene. CDR3 length: 14 amino acids. The V end lost 3 bases, the J end lost 5 bases, and 12 bases lay between the germline ends. The germline V gene encodes CDR1 MDHEN and CDR2 SYDVKM. The CDR3 reads CASSFNLSLDTQYF. For the CDR3, the DNA is TGTGCCAGCAGTTTTAACTTATCCTTAGATACGCAGTATTTT.

This chain joins TRBV7-6 and TRBJ2-2; 9 bases map to TRBD2. The J segment lost 1 base and the V segment lost 0 bases, leaving 3 bases of the junction unmatched. This CDR3 region has 17 residues. The V gene's germline CDR1 is SGHVS and CDR2 FNYEAQ. The CDR3 region is CASSLAPSGKNTGELFF. The CDR3 nucleotides are TGTGCCAGCAGCTTAGCGCCTAGCGGGAAGAACACCGGGGAGCTGTTTTTT.

V is TRBV10-3 and J is TRBJ1-2; TRBD1 agrees at 9 bases. The CDR3 runs 17 residues. Germline CDR1 reads ENHRY; CDR2 reads SYGVKD. Trimming took 0 bases from V and 2 from J; bases not matched to a gene: 7. The CDR3 DNA reads as TGTGCCATCAGTGAGTCGGAGGGGACAGGGCACAACTATGGCTACACCTTC. Amino acids: CAISESEGTGHNYGYTF.

The chain links TRBV19 to TRBJ1-5, with TRBD1 matching 8 bases. The length of the CDR3 is 12 residues. Germline V gives CDR1 LNHDA, CDR2 SQIVND (reference sequence). V dropped 8 bases and J dropped 7; count of bases not matched to a gene: 4. The DNA for the CDR3 is TGTGCCAGTTCGGGACAGGACCAGCCCCAGCATTTT. Its protein is CASSGQDQPQHF.

The rearrangement joins TRBV7-8 to TRBJ2-1, with D perhaps matching TRBD2 (6 bases). Trimming took off 3 bases at V and 9 bases at J, with 21 bases between the two ends. The CDR3 sequence is 16 residues long. Germline CDR1 is SGHVS and CDR2 is FQNEAQ. CDR3 DNA: TGTGCCAGCAGCTTCTCGGGCCGGTCGGCCGGGGGTGAGCAGTTCTTC. The encoded protein is CASSFSGRSAGGEQFF.

The chain is built from TRBV5-1 and TRBJ1-4; D unclear. The length of the CDR3 is 16 residues. With 4 bases removed from V and 0 bases from J, the gap between germline ends came to 13 bases. CDR1 SGHRS and CDR2 YFSETQ come from the germline V gene. CDR3 sequence reads: CASSLGQVATNEKLFF. DNA for the CDR3: TGCGCCAGCAGCCTTGGCCAGGTTGCAACTAATGAAAAACTGTTTTTT.

V is TRBV27 and J is TRBJ2-1; TRBD2 matches 11 bases. The germline V gene encodes CDR1 MNHEY and CDR2 SMNVEV (reference sequence). CDR3 size: 15 residues. V shed 5 bases, J shed 8 bases, and the junction held 8 bases outside the gene matches. The DNA of the CDR3 is TGTGCCAGCAGTCCTGGACTAGCGGGTAGGGATGAGCAGTTCTTC. Residues: CASSPGLAGRDEQFF.

This clone occurred once. The chain employs TRBV5-6 and TRBJ2-4; no firm D call. This CDR3 has 16 residues. V lost 0 bases, J lost 0 bases, and 10 bases lay in between. CDR1 and CDR2 from the germline V gene are SGHDT and YYEEEE. CDR3: CASSLVGILAKNIQYF. The DNA of the CDR3 is TGTGCCAGCAGCTTGGTAGGGATCTTAGCCAAAAACATTCAGTACTTC.

The chain recombines TRBV15 with TRBJ1-4; no clear D. The V gene lost 1 base and the J gene lost 5 bases, with 11 bases spanning the gap. CDR1 LNHNV and CDR2 YYDKDF come from the germline V gene (reference sequence). The CDR3 covers 15 residues. The DNA for the CDR3 is TGTGCCACCAGCAGAGGCCGGGCCGACAATGAAAAACTGTTTTTT. It yields the protein CATSRGRADNEKLFF.

The rearrangement uses TRBV25-1 and TRBJ1-1; TRBD1 is a possible D gene (6 bases). The CDR3 sequence is 12 residues long. CDR1 and CDR2 (germline): MGHDK, SYGVNS. V lost 5 bases and J 11 bases, leaving 15 bases between the germline ends. DNA of the CDR3: TGTGCCAGCAGTCCACGGAGGGGGGAGGCTTTCTTT. It codes for CASSPRRGEAFF.

CDR3 region: CASRSPAAAFNYGYTF. Here the CDR3 DNA reads TGTGCCAGTAGATCACCTGCGGCAGCTTTTAACTATGGCTACACCTTC. The chain employs TRBV19 and TRBJ1-2; unclear D gene. The CDR3 sequence is 16 residues long. The ends were cut back, 6 bases at V and 1 base at J, with 18 bases in the middle. CDR1 and CDR2 from the germline V gene are LNHDA and SQIVND (reference sequence). The whole variable domain, remainder taken from reference TRBV19 and TRBJ1-2, is DGGITQSPKYLFRKEGQNVTLSCEQNLNHDAMYWYRQDPGQGLRLIYYSQIVNDFQKGDIAEGYSVSREKKESFPLTVTSAQKNPTAFYLCASRSPAAAFNYGYTFGSGTRLTVV.

The V call is TRBV27, the J call TRBJ2-1; no definite D call. Looked up from germline, CDR1 is MNHEY and CDR2 is SMNVEV (reference sequence). Trimming took 3 bases from V and 0 from J, leaving 15 bases between them. This CDR3 is 17 amino acids long. The CDR3 nucleotides are TGTGCCAGCAGTTTCCCCCCGACCCTTAGCTCCTACAATGAGCAGTTCTTC. This encodes CASSFPPTLSSYNEQFF.

The chain uses TRBV6-5 and TRBJ2-3; weak D call: TRBD1 (8 bases). Deletions cut 6 bases from V and 3 bases from J, with 13 bases between. Germline CDR1 MNHEY, CDR2 SVGAGI. This CDR3 has 14 residues. CDR3 in amino acids: CASRDREGTDTQYF. Here the CDR3 DNA reads TGTGCCAGCAGGGACAGGGAGGGGACAGATACGCAGTATTTT.

The V gene is TRBV30, the J gene TRBJ1-4, with a weak D call TRBD1 (5 bases). Germline-derived CDR1 and CDR2 are GTSNPN and SVGIG (reference sequence). Trimming shortened V by 2 bases and J by 6 bases, and 13 bases separated the two germline ends. The CDR3 is 14 residues long. CDR3 DNA: TGTGCCTGGAGTTGTGGGACGGAGTATGAAAAACTGTTTTTT. It codes for CAWSCGTEYEKLFF.

This clone was counted a single time. This rearrangement joins TRBV28 to TRBJ2-4; D may correspond to TRBD1 or TRBD2 (5 bases each). The germline V and J ends were trimmed by 2 bases and 7 bases, with 18 bases remaining between them. Per the germline V gene, CDR1 is MDHEN and CDR2 is SYDVKM. The CDR3 extends over 16 amino acids. The CDR3 bases are TGTGCCAGCAGTTTACCCTGTCGGCTCTGGGGGAACATTCAGTACTTC. Protein: CASSLPCRLWGNIQYF.

Written as DNA, the CDR3 is TGTGCCACCGCACCGAAGGGACAAGGACCTGACTATGGCTACACCTTC. Translating it yields CATAPKGQGPDYGYTF. The rearrangement joins TRBV19 to TRBJ1-2, with D possibly being TRBD1 (6 bases). Germline values: CDR1 LNHDA, CDR2 SQIVND (reference sequence). V was clipped by 10 bases and J by 3 bases, with 24 bases between them. The CDR3 consists of 16 residues.

The chain carries TRBV27 and TRBJ2-5, with 10 bases fitting TRBD2. Germline V gene sequence: CDR1 MNHEY, CDR2 SMNVEV (reference sequence). The ends lost 5 bases at V and 5 bases at J; junction bases unmatched: 8. The length of the CDR3 is 15 residues. CDR3 sequence reads: CASSKQREGQETQYF. The CDR3 DNA reads TGTGCCAGCAGTAAACAGCGGGAGGGCCAGGAGACCCAGTACTTC.

DNA for the CDR3: TGCGCCAGCAGCAAACAGGGTACTGGGGCCAACGTCCTGACTTTC. Protein product: CASSKQGTGANVLTF. The chain has TRBV5-1 and TRBJ2-6; D perhaps matches TRBD1 (6 bases). Germline CDR1 and CDR2: SGHRS and YFSETQ. The CDR3 extends over 15 amino acids. V was clipped by 4 bases and J by 2 bases, with 10 bases between them. The full variable domain, with the rest looked up from reference TRBV5-1 and TRBJ2-6, is KAGVTQTPRYLIKTRGQQVTLSCSPISGHRSVSWYQQTPGQGLQFLFEYFSETQRNKGNFPGRFSGRQFSNSRSEMNVSTLELGDSALYLCASSKQGTGANVLTFGAGSRLTVL.

The CDR3 loop reads CASTNRGKGRDTEAFF. In DNA, the CDR3 is TGTGCCAGCACTAACAGGGGAAAGGGAAGAGACACTGAAGCTTTCTTT. The V gene is TRBV25-1, the J gene TRBJ1-1; 7 nucleotides line up with TRBD1. The CDR3 runs 16 residues. V shed 7 bases, J shed 3 bases, and the junction held 14 bases outside the gene matches. The germline gives CDR1 MGHDK, CDR2 SYGVNS.